This TCR beta chain is drawn from a study of CD8+ T cells in alopecia areata (dated by TCRdb to the late 2010s). Describing the broader study: Treated patients were enrolled in an open-label pilot trial of oral tofacitinib, 5 to 10 mg twice daily, for moderate-to-severe alopecia areata. Patients stayed on tofacitinib for 6 to 18 months and then had 6 months of follow-up off drug so that delayed response and recurrence could be assessed. The SALT score, which quantifies the percentage of affected scalp surface area, was used to measure disease severity in treated patients. High-throughput TCRbeta sequencing was used to examine T cell clonal expansion in alopecia areata in both the C3H/HeJ mouse model and human patients. On the human side, TCRbeta sequencing was run on scalp tissue and on sorted CD4+ and CD8+ peripheral blood T cells from healthy controls and from alopecia areata patients with either patchy or totalis/universalis disease. Biopsies were taken from tofacitinib-treated patients at baseline and again at 4 and 24 weeks into treatment, and several of those patients also had a later scalp biopsy. Clonality in the scalp was compared among normal scalp (n=4), patchy alopecia areata scalp (n=8), and alopecia totalis/universalis scalp (n=8). RNA was obtained with the PAXgene miRNA kit for fixed scalp, the miRNeasy kit for PBMCs, and the RNeasy kit for mouse skin. Amplification of TCRbeta CDR3 regions was done by immunoSEQ multiplex PCR using 35 Vbeta forward primers and 13 Jbeta reverse primers.

What the research found in general, with its limitations: During tofacitinib treatment, many expanded lesional clones remained in scalp and blood, and this persistence may partly explain relapse after treatment is stopped. Resident alphabeta T cells in normal human skin are also sequenced, complicating scalp TCR repertoire analysis, unlike mouse skin dominated by gammadelta T cells. Compared with normal scalp, lesional scalp, particularly in alopecia totalis/universalis, had higher clonality and more expanded CD8+ clones, which suggests antigenic drive. Tofacitinib significantly lowered scalp clonality and the number of expanded CD8+ clones among the top 100 scalp clones. TCR sequences shared between patients were less clear than in mice, possibly partly because of HLA diversity in the patient population. The treated cohort was small, with a single nonresponder, so links between baseline CD8+ expansion and response need larger studies.

What the time point label conveys for this sample: more than 3 weeks on oral tofacitinib. Read against the paper, the sample's treatment or condition label means: oral pan-JAK inhibitor, 5-10 mg twice daily. Peripheral blood and lesional scalp punch biopsies were obtained from patients with alopecia areata. PBMCs were separated by density centrifugation and stained for CD3, CD4 and CD8, after which CD4+ and CD8+ T cells were sorted on a FACSAria. This clone was detected a few times. There is no known antigen for this receptor. No qualities accompany the bases; no much larger clone lies one base away. As encoded in the germline V gene, CDR1 is SQVTM while CDR2 is ANQGSEA. The CDR3, from cysteine to phenylalanine, totals 14 residues. Just CDR3 DNA is preserved here, 42 bases in frame from base 1. Germline trimming: 5 bases from V, 1 base from J; junction bases outside gene matches: 6. Library generation was performed with the immunoSEQ multiplex PCR assay. RNA was extracted from all samples and reverse transcribed into cDNA as template for TCR sequencing. First-strand cDNA was synthesized with SuperScript III using a 2:1 mix of oligo-dT and random hexamers. A synthetic immune receptor repertoire was used to measure amplification bias, and any remaining bias was corrected computationally. Per the source publication's procedure: Raw reads were preprocessed to remove errors, and CDR3 was defined by IMGT conventions from the conserved cysteine to phenylalanine. Clonality was computed as 1 minus the Shannon entropy, with the entropy normalized by log2 of the number of productive unique TCRs. CD4 or CD8 identity of scalp clones was inferred by cross-referencing scalp TCRbeta sequences with sorted blood CD4 and CD8 repertoires. TCRdb carries this immuneACCESS record with in-frame sequences only. Its versions omit some clonotypes, under half of them owing to an unresolved V gene in the studies checked, with the rest unexplained. That table gives V, J and clone size, and the DNA gave D and trimming. The sample has about 190,000 clones on record, more than 55% of them singletons. Less than 0.8% of the sample is in the top ten clones.

The sequence was obtained from a human donor with alopecia areata. The rearrangement joined TRBV29-1 to TRBJ1-1; 8 nucleotides in the junction match TRBD1. Sequencing used CD4+ T cells sorted from blood, obtained at week 4, from a patient treated with tofacitinib. At the DNA level, the sequence is TGCAGCGTTACGACAGGGGAGGCGAACACTGAAGCTTTCTTT. Translated, it reads CSVTTGEANTEAFF.